This T cell receptor beta chain was sequenced during a study of T cell responses to AZD1222 COVID-19 vaccine. Study results and limitations: Close to half of all spike-specific TCRs reportedly target regions of the variants that are unmutated. In a largely white British group with more females than males, clonal diversity was possibly underestimated.

This clone is a singleton in its sample. Its specificity is not known. The study pooled second doses at about 4 or about 12 weeks. V lost 1 base and J lost 5, with 15 bases in between. Looked up from germline, CDR1 is SGHRS and CDR2 is YFSETQ. The CDR3 loop spans 16 amino acids. Assay used: immunoSEQ multiplex PCR; TCRdb lists only in-frame clones, some missing. This table has 98,000 or so clones, roughly 80% appearing once. Material: peripheral blood, obtained 28 days after the second AZD1222 dose. The chain has TRBV5-1 and TRBJ2-2; perhaps TRBD2 as D (6 bases). The source is an adult who received the AZD1222 COVID-19 vaccine. The CDR3 loop reads CASSLMPGVSTGELFF. The CDR3 DNA reads TGCGCCAGCAGCTTGATGCCGGGGGTTAGTACCGGGGAGCTGTTTTTT. Full variable domain (rest looked up from reference TRBV5-1 and TRBJ2-2): KAGVTQTPRYLIKTRGQQVTLSCSPISGHRSVSWYQQTPGQGLQFLFEYFSETQRNKGNFPGRFSGRQFSNSRSEMNVSTLELGDSALYLCASSLMPGVSTGELFFGEGSRLTVL.